The clone carrying this T cell receptor (beta chain) was detected only a few times. What it binds is not known. These data are taken from a study of cytomegalovirus exposure and HLA in healthy donors. Study observations and caveats: Of the V segments, some could not be distinguished, including TRBV6-2 and TRBV6-3, and were excluded. CMV antigen specificity was confirmed in vitro for a few CMV-associated chains. A later analysis reported that several of the most significant clusters appeared to be linked to common viral pathogens, among them Epstein-Barr virus.

PCR employed 60 Vbeta and 13 Jbeta primers. Only in-frame clones appear in the TCRdb table, and some are missing; sequencing was by immunoSEQ multiplex PCR. There are approximately 120,000 clones in the sample; less than 80% occur only once, and 3% to 4.5% lies in the top ten. This CDR3 comprises 15 residues. Germline loops: CDR1 SGHAT, CDR2 FQNNGV. Unmatched junction bases numbered 8, after V lost 5 bases and J lost 7 bases. Material for sequencing was PBMCs. The sequence derives from a man under 40 in good health and CMV-seronegative. The chain recombines TRBV11-2 with TRBJ2-5; 12 positions agree with TRBD2. As DNA, the CDR3 is TGTGCCAGCAGCCCGCGGACTAGCGGGGTAGGGACCCAGTACTTC. Translating it yields CASSPRTSGVGTQYF.